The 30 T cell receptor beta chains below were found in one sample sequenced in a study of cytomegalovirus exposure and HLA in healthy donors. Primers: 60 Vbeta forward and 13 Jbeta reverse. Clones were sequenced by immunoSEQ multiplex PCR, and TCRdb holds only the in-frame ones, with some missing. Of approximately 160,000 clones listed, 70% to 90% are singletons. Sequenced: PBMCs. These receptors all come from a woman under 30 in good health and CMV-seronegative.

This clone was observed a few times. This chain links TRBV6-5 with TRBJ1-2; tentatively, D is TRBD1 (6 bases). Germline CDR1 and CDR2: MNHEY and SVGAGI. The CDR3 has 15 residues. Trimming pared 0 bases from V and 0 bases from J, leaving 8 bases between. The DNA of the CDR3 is TGTGCCAGCAGTTACTCTTGGACAGCTAACTATGGCTACACCTTC. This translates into CASSYSWTANYGYTF.

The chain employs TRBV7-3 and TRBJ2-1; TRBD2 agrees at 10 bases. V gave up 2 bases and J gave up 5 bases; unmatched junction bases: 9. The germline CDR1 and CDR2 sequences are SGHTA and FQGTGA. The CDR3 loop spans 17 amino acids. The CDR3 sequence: CASSLRISSGSDNEQFF. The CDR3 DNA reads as TGTGCCAGCAGCTTACGGATATCTAGCGGGAGTGACAATGAGCAGTTCTTC.

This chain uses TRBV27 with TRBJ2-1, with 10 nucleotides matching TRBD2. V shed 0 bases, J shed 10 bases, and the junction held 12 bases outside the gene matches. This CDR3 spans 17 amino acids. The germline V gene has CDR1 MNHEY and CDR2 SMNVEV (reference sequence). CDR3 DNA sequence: TGTGCCAGCAGTTTATCGATCGCTTCTAGCGGGAGTGTGGAGCAGTTCTTC. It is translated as CASSLSIASSGSVEQFF.

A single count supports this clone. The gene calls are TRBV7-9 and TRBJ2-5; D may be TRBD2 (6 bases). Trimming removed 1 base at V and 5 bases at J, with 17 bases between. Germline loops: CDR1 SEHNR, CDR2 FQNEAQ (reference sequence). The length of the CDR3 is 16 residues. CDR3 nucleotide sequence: TGTGCCAGCAGCTTAGGGTTACCTCGAGGAGGGGAGACCCAGTACTTC. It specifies CASSLGLPRGGETQYF.

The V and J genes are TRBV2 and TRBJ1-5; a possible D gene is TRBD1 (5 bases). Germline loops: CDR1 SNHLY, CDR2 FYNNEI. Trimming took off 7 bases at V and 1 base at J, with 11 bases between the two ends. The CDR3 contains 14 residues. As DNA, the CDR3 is TGTGCCAGCAACGGACAAAGGAGCAATCAGCCCCAGCATTTT. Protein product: CASNGQRSNQPQHF.

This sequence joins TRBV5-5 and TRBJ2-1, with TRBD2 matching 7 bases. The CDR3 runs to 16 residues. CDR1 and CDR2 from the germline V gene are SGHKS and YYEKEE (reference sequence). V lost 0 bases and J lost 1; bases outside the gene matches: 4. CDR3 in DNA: TGTGCCAGCAGCTTGGAAGGTAGCGGGTCCTACAATGAGCAGTTCTTC. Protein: CASSLEGSGSYNEQFF.

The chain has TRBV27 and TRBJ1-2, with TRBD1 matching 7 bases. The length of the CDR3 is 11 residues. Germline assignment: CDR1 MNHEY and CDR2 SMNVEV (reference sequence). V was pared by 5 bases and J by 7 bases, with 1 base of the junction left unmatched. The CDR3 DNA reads TGTGCCAGCAGTACAGGGGTTGGCTACACCTTC. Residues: CASSTGVGYTF.

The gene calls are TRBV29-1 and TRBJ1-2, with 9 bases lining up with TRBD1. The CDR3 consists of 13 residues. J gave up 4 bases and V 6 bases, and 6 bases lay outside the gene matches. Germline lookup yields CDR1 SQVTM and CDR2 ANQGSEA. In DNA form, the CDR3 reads TGCAGCGTCAAGGGACAGGGAGCCTATGGCTACACCTTC. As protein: CSVKGQGAYGYTF. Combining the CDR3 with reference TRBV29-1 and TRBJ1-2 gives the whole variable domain SAVISQKPSRDICQRGTSLTIQCQVDSQVTMMFWYRQQPGQSLTLIATANQGSEATYESGFVIDKFPISRPNLTFSTLTVSNMSPEDSSIYLCSVKGQGAYGYTFGSGTRLTVV.

The CDR3 sequence is CASSLGLAGAETQYF. CDR3 coding DNA: TGTGCCAGCAGCCTGGGACTAGCGGGGGCCGAGACCCAGTACTTC. The rearrangement joins TRBV7-3 to TRBJ2-5; TRBD2 aligns across 14 bases. Unmatched junction bases numbered 4, after V lost 5 bases and J lost 5 bases. The length of the CDR3 is 15 residues. Germline V CDR1 and CDR2: SGHTA, FQGTGA.

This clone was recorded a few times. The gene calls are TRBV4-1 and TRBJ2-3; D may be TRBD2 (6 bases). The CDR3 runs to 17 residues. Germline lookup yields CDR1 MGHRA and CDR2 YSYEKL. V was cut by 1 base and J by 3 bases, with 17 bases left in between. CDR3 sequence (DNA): TGCGCCAGCAGCCAAGGAACCTGGACTATAGGGACAGATACGCAGTATTTT. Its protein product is CASSQGTWTIGTDTQYF.

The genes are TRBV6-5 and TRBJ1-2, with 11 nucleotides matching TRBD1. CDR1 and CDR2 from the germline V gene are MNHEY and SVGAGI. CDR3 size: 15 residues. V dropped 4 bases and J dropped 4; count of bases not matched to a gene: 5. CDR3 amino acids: CASSSGQGAIYGYTF. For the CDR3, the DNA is TGTGCCAGCAGTTCTGGACAGGGGGCCATCTATGGCTACACCTTC.

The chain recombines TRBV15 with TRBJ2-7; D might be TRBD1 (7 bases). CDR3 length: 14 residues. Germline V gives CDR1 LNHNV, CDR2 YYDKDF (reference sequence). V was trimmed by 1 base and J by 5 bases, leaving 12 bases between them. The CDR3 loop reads CATSRVGRGDEQYF. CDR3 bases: TGTGCCACCAGCAGAGTGGGCAGGGGGGACGAGCAGTACTTC.

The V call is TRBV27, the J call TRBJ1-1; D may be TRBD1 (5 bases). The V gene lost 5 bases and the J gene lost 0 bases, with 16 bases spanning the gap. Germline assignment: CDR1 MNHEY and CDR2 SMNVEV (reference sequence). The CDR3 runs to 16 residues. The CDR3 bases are TGTGCCAGCAGTCGACAACAGGAGACCATGAACACTGAAGCTTTCTTT. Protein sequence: CASSRQQETMNTEAFF.

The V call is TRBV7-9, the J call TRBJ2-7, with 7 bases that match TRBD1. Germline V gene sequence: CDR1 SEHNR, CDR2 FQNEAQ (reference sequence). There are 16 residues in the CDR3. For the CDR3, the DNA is TGTTCCGGCGAAGGGAGAACAGGGGCACAGTATTACGAGCAGTACTTC. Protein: CSGEGRTGAQYYEQYF.

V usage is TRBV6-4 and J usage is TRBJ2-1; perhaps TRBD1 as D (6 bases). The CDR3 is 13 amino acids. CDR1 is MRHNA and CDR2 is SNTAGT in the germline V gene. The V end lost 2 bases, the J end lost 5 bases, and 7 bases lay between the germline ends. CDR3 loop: CASSDRDNNEQFF. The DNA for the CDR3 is TGTGCCAGCAGTGACCGGGACAACAATGAGCAGTTCTTC.

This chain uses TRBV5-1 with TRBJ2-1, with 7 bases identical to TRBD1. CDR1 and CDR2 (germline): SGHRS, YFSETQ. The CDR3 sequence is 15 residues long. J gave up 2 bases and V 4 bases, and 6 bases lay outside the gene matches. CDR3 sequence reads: CASSPGQTTYNEQFF. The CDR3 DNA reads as TGCGCCAGCAGCCCGGGACAGACGACCTACAATGAGCAGTTCTTC.

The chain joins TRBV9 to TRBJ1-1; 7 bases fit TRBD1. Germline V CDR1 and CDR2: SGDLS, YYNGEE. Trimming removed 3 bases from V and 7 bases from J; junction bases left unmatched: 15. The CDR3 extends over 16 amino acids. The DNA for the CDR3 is TGTGCCAGCAGCGAACCGACAGGGAAGTCCGGCTTTGAAGCTTTCTTT. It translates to CASSEPTGKSGFEAFF. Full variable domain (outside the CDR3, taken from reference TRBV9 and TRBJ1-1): DSGVTQTPKHLITATGQRVTLRCSPRSGDLSVYWYQQSLDQGLQFLIQYYNGEERAKGNILERFSAQQFPDLHSELNLSSLELGDSALYFCASSEPTGKSGFEAFFGQGTRLTVV.

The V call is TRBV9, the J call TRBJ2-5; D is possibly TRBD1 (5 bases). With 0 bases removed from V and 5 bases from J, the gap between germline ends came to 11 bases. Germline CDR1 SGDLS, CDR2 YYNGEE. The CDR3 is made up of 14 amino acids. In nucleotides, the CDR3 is TGTGCCAGCAGCGTAGCTGGGGCGCAGGAGACCCAGTACTTC. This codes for CASSVAGAQETQYF.

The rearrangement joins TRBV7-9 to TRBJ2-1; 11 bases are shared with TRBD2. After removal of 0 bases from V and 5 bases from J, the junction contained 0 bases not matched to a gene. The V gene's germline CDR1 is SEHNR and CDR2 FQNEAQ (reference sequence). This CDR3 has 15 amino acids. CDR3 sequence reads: CASSLALAGDNEQFF. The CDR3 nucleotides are TGTGCCAGCAGCTTAGCACTAGCGGGAGACAATGAGCAGTTCTTC.

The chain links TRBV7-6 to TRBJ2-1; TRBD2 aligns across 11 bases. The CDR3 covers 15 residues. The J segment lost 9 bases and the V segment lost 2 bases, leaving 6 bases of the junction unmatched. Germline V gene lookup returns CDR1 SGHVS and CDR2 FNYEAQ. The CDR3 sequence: CASSLRASGGLEQFF. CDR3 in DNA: TGTGCCAGCAGCTTAAGGGCTAGCGGGGGGCTTGAGCAGTTCTTC.

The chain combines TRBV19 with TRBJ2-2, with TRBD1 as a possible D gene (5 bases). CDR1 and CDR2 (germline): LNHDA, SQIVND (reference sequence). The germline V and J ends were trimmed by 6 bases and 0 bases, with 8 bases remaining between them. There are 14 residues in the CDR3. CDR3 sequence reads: CASSDRTNTGELFF. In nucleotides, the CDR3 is TGTGCCAGTAGCGACAGAACGAACACCGGGGAGCTGTTTTTT.

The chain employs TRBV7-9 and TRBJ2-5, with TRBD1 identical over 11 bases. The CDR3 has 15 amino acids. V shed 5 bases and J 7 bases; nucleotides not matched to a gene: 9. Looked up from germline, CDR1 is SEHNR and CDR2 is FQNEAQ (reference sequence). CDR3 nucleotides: TGTGCCAGCAGCCTTGAGGACAGGGGGCGTGGGACCCAGTACTTC. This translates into CASSLEDRGRGTQYF. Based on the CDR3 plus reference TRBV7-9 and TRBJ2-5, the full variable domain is DTGVSQNPRHKITKRGQNVTFRCDPISEHNRLYWYRQTLGQGPEFLTYFQNEAQLEKSRLLSDRFSAERPKGSFSTLEIQRTEQGDSAMYLCASSLEDRGRGTQYFGPGTRLLVL.

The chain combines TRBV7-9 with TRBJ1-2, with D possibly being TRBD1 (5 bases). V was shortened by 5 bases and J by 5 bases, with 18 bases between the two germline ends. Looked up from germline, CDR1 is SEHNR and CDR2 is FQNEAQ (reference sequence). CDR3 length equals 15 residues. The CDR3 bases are TGTGCCAGCAGCAGCACGACTCCAGGGAAGTATGGCTACACCTTC. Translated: CASSSTTPGKYGYTF.

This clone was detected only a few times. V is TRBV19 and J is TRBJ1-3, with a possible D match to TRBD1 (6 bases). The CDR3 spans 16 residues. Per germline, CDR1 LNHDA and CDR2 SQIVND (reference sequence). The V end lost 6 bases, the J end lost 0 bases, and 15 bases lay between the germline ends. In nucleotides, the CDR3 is TGTGCCAGTAGCCGAGGGCTGGGGGCCTCTGGAAACACCATATATTTT. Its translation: CASSRGLGASGNTIYF.

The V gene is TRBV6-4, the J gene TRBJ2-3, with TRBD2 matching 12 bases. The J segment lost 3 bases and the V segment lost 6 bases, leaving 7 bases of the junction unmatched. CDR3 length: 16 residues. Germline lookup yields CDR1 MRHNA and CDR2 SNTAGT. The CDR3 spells CASSVGLAGGTDTQYF. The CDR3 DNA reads TGTGCCAGCAGCGTCGGCCTAGCGGGAGGGACAGATACGCAGTATTTT.

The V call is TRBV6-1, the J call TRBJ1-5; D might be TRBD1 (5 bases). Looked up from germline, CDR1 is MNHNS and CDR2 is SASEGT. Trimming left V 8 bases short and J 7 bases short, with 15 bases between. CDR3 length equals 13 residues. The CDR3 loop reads CASGAGLEQPQHF. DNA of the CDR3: TGTGCCAGCGGGGCGGGGCTCGAACAGCCCCAGCATTTT.

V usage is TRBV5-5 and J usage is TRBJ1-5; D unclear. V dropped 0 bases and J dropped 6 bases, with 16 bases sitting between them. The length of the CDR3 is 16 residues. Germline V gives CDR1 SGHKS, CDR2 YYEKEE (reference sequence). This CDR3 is CASSLGQPEVVQPQHF. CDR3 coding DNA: TGTGCCAGCAGCTTGGGGCAACCAGAGGTGGTTCAGCCCCAGCATTTT.

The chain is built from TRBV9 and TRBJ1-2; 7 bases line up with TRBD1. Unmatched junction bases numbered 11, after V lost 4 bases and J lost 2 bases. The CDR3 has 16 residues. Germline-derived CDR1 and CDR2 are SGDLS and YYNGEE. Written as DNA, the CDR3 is TGTGCCAGCAGCCCAGACGTGAACAGGGGCAACTATGGCTACACCTTC. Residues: CASSPDVNRGNYGYTF.

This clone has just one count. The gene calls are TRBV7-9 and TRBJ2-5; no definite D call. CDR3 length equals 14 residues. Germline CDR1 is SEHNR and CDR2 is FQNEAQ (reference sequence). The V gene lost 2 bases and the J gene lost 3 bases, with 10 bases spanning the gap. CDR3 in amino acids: CASSLFDLEETQYF. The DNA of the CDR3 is TGTGCCAGCAGCTTATTTGATCTAGAAGAGACCCAGTACTTC.

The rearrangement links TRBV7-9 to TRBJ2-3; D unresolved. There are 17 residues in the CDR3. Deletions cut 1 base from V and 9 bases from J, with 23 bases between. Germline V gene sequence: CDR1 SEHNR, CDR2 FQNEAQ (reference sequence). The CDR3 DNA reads TGTGCCAGCAGCTTAGGGTCCTGGGCGCTCCACCATGAGACGCAGTATTTT. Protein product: CASSLGSWALHHETQYF.